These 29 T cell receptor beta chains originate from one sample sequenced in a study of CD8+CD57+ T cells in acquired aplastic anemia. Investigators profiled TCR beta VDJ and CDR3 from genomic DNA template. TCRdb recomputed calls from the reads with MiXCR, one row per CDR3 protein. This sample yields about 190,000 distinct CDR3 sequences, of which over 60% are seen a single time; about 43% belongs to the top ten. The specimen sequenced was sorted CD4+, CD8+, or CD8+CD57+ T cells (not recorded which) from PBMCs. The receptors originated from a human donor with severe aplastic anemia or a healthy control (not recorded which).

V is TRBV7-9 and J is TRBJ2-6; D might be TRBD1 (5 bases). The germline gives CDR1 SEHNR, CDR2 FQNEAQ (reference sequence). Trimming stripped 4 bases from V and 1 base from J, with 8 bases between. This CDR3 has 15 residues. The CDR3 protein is CASSYWTSGANVLTF. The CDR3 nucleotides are TGTGCCAGCAGCTATTGGACATCTGGGGCCAACGTCCTGACTTTC.

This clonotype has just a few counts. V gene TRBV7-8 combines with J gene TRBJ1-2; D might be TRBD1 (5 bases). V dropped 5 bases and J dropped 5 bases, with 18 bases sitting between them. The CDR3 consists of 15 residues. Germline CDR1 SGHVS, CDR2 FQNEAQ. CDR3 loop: CASSHKKGPPYGYTF. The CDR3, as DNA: TGTGCCAGCAGCCACAAAAAGGGGCCCCCATATGGCTACACCTTC.

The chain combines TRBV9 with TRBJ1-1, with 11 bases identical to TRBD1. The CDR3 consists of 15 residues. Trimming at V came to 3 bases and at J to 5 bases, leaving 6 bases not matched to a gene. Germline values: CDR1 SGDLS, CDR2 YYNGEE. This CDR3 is CASSAGQGARTEAFF. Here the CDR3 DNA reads TGTGCCAGCAGCGCCGGACAGGGGGCGAGGACTGAAGCTTTCTTT.

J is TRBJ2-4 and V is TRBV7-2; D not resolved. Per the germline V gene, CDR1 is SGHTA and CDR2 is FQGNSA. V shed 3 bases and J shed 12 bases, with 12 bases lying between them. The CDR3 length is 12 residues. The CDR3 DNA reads TGTGCCAGCAGCTTTTGGGAACAGACTCAGTACTTC. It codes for CASSFWEQTQYF.

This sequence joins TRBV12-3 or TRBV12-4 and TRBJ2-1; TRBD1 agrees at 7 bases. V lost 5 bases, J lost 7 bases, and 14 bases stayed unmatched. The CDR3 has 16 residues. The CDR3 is CASSADRQGVRNEQFF. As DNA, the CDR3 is TGTGCCAGCAGTGCAGACCGCCAGGGGGTGCGGAATGAGCAGTTCTTC.

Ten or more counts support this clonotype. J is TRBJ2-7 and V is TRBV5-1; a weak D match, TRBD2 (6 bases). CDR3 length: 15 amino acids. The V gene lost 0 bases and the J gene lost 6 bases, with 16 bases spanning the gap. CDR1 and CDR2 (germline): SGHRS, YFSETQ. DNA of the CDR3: TGCGCCAGCAGCTTGGAGGGGCAGACTAGGGGCGAGCAGTACTTC. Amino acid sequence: CASSLEGQTRGEQYF.

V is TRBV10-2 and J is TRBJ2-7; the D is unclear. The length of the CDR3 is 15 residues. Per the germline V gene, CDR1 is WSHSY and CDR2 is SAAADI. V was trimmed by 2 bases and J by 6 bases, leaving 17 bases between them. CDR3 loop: CASSERKAGVGEQYF. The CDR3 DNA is TGCGCCAGCAGTGAGAGGAAAGCAGGAGTGGGCGAGCAGTACTTC.

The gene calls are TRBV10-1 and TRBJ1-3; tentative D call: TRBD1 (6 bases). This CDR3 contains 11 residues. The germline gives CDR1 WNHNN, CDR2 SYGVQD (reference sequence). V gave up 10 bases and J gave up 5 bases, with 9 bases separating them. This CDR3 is CAIQGRNTIYF. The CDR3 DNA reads TGCGCCATCCAGGGGCGAAACACCATATATTTT.

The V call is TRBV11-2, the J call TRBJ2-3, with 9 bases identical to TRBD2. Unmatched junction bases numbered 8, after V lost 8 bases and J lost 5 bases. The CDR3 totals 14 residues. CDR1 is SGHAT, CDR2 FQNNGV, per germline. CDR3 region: CASRAGGLEDTQYF. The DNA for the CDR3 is TGTGCCAGCCGGGCGGGGGGGCTGGAAGATACGCAGTATTTT.

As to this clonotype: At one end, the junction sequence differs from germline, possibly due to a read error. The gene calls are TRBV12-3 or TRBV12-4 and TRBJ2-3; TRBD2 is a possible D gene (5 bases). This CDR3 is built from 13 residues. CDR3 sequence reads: CVSSPTPLDTQYF. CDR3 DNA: TGTGTCAGCTCCCCGACGCCACTAGATACGCAGTACTTT.

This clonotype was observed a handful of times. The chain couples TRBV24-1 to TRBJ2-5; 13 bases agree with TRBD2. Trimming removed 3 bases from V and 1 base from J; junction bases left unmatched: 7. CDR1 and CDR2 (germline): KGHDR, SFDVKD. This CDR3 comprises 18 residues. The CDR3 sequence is CATSDGGTSGTRQETQYF. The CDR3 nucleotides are TGTGCCACCAGTGATGGCGGGACTAGCGGGACACGCCAAGAGACCCAGTACTTC.

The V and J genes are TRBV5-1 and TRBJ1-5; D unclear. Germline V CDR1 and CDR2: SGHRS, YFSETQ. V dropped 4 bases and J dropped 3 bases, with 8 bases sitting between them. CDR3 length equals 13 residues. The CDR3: CASSRALNQPQHF. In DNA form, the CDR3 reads TGCGCCAGCAGCCGGGCCCTCAATCAGCCCCAGCATTTT.

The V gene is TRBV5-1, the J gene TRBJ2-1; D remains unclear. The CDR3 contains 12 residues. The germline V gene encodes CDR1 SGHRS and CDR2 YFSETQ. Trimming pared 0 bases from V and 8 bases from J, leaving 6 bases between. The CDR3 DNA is TGCGCCAGCAGCTTGGGGCAGGATGAGCAGTTCTTC. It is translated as CASSLGQDEQFF.

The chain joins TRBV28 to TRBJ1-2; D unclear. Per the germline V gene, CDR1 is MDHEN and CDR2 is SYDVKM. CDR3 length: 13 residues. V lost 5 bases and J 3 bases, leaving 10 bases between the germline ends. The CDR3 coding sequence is TGTGCCAGCAGTCTCTTACCCTACTATGGCTACACCTTC. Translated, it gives CASSLLPYYGYTF.

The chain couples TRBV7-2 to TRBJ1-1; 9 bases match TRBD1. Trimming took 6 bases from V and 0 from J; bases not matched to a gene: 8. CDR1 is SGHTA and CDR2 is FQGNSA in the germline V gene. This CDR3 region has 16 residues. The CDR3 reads CASRSGTGTMNTEAFF. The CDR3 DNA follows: TGTGCCAGCAGATCCGGGACAGGGACCATGAACACTGAAGCTTTCTTT. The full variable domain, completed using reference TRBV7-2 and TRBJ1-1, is GAGVSQSPSNKVTEKGKDVELRCDPISGHTALYWYRQSLGQGLEFLIYFQGNSAPDKSGLPSDRFSAERTGGSVSTLTIQRTQQEDSAVYLCASRSGTGTMNTEAFFGQGTRLTVV.

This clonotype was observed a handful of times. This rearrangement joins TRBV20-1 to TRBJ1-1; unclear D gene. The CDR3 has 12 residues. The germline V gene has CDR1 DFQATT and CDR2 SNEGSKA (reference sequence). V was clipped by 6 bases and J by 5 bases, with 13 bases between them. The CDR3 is CSATSVLTEAFF. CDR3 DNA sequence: TGCAGTGCCACCTCTGTGCTGACTGAAGCTTTCTTT.

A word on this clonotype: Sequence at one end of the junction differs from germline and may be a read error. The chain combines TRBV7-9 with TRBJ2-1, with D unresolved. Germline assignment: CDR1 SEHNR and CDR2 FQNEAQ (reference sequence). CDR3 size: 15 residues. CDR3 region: CASSQGLTNYNEQFF. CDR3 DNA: TGCGCCAGCAGCCAAGGGCTTACCAACTACAATGAGCAGTTCTTC.

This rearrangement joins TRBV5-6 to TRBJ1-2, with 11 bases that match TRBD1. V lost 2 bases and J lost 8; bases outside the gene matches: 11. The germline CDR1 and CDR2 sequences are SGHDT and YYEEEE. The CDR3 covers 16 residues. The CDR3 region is CASSLLGDRGVHGYTF. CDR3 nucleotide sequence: TGTGCCAGCAGCTTACTGGGGGACAGGGGGGTCCACGGCTACACCTTC.

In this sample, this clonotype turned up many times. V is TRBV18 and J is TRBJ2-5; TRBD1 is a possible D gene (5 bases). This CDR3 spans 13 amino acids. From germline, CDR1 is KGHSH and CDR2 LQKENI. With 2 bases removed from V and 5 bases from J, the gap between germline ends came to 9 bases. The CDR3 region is CASSPWGVETQYF. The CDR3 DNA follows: TGTGCCAGCTCACCATGGGGCGTGGAGACCCAGTACTTC.

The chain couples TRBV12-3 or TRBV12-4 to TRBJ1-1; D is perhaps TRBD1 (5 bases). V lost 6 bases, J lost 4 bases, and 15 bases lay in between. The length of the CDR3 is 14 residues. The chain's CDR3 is CASSSGRMSTEAFF. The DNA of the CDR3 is TGTGCCAGCAGCTCGGGACGGATGAGCACTGAAGCTTTCTTT.

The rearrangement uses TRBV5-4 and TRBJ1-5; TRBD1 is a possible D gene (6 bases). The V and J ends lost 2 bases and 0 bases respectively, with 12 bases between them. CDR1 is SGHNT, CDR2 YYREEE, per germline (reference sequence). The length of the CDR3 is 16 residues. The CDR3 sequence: CASSLGGHYSNQPQHF. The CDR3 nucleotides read TGTGCCAGCAGCTTAGGGGGACATTATAGCAATCAGCCCCAGCATTTT.

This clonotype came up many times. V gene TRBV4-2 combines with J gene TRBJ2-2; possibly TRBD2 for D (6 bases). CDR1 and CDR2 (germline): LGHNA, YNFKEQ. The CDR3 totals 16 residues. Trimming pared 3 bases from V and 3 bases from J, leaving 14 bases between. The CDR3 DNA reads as TGTGCCAGCAGCCACCCGGAAGGAGGGGACACCGGGGAGCTGTTTTTT. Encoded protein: CASSHPEGGDTGELFF.

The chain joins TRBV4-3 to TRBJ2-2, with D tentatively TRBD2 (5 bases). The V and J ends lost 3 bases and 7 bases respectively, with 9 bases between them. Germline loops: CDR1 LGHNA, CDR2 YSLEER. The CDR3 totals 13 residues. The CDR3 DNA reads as TGCGCCAGCAGCCAGGAAACTAGCGGGGAGCTGTTTTTT. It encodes CASSQETSGELFF.

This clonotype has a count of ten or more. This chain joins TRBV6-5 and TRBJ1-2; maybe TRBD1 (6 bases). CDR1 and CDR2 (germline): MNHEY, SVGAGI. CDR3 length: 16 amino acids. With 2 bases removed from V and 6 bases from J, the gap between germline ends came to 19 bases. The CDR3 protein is CASSYGGPGTGNGYTF. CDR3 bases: TGTGCCAGCAGTTACGGGGGCCCAGGCACAGGGAATGGCTACACCTTC.

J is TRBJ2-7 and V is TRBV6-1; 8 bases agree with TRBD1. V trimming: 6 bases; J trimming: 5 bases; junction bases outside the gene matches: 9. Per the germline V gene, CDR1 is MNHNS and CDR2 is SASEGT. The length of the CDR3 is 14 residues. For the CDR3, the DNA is TGTGCCAGCAGCTTTCAGGGGGCTGGGGACGAGCAGTACTTC. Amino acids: CASSFQGAGDEQYF.

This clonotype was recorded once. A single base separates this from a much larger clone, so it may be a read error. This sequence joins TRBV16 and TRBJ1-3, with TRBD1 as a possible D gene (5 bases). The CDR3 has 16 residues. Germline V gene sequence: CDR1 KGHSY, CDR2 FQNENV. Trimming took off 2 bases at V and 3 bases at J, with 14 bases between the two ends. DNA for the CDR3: TGTGCCAGCAGCCAACCGTGGGGGAGGAATGGAAACACCATATATTTT. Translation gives CASSQPWGRNGNTIYF.

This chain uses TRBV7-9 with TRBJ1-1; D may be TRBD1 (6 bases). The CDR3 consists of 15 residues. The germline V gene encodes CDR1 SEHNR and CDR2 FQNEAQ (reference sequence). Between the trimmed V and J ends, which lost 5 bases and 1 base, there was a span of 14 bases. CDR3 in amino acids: CASSLLPRGNTEAFF. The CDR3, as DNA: TGTGCCAGCAGCCTCCTCCCCAGGGGGAACACTGAAGCTTTCTTT.

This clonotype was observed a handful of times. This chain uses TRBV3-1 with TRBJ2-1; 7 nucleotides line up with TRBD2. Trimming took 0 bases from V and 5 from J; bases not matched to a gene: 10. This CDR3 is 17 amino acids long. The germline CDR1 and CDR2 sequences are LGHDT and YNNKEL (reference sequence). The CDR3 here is CASSQDWSSGGNNEQFF. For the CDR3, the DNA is TGTGCCAGCAGCCAAGATTGGTCTAGCGGTGGGAACAATGAGCAGTTCTTC.

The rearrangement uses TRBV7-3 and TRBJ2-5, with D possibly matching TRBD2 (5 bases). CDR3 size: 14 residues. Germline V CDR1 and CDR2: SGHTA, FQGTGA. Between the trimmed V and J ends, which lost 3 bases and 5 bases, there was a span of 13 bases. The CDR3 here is CASSLAGVLETQYF. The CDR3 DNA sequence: TGTGCCAGCAGCTTGGCCGGGGTGTTGGAGACCCAGTACTTC.